This is a list of T cell receptor beta chains from one sample in a study of blood T cell repertoires in COVID-19. Profiling relied on immunoSEQ multiplex PCR, and the TCRdb table lists in-frame clones only, not all of them. The sample includes about 120,000 clones, about four fifths of them seen just once. The sequenced material came from peripheral blood. These receptors were collected from a young man with COVID-19, enrolled during active disease. Each CDR3 is given without its conserved first and last residue. Each record gives: CDR3 protein, J gene, D gene, V gene, CDR3 length. D genes are given only for firm matches.

ASSLGGEGIQY,TRBJ2-4,TRBD2,TRBV5-4,11
ASSPQGGNEKLF,TRBJ1-4,NA,TRBV7-2,12
ASTRSPPTQGVNQPQH,TRBJ1-5,TRBD1,TRBV27,16
ASSFIDSDEQY,TRBJ2-7,NA,TRBV27,11
ASSQDVRTGGNGYT,TRBJ1-2,TRBD1,TRBV4-3,14
ASSLPTSGATGELF,TRBJ2-2,TRBD2,TRBV7-3,14
ASSSGRGAVGELF,TRBJ2-2,NA,TRBV5-1,13
ASSWLGGGGDEQF,TRBJ2-1,TRBD2,TRBV7-2,13
ASSFVQGVDGNTIY,TRBJ1-3,TRBD1,TRBV7-6,14
ASRAGGRGYSNQPQH,TRBJ1-5,TRBD1,TRBV2,15
ASSLGSIATDTQY,TRBJ2-3,NA,TRBV11-1,13
ASSLGWQNSPLH,TRBJ1-6,NA,TRBV7-9,12
ASSLGGQVAPVSYGYT,TRBJ1-2,TRBD1,TRBV5-4,16
ASSYSGQLF,TRBJ1-4,NA,TRBV6-6,9
ASSLMGLAVNNEQF,TRBJ2-1,TRBD2,TRBV11-3,14
ASSEYLSGANVLT,TRBJ2-6,NA,TRBV25-1,13
AWSYRDSYEQY,TRBJ2-7,NA,TRBV30,11
ASSAYGGGDYGYT,TRBJ1-2,TRBD1,TRBV7-3,13
ASSPQSGDLNTEAF,TRBJ1-1,NA,TRBV18,14
ASSLRQGAEDYGYT,TRBJ1-2,TRBD1,TRBV18,14
ASSARVVHEQY,TRBJ2-7,NA,TRBV2,11
ASASGRGGNTQY,TRBJ2-3,TRBD2,TRBV19,12
ASSLSRGFGEAF,TRBJ1-1,NA,TRBV7-9,12
ASSMRGSAYGYT,TRBJ1-2,NA,TRBV28,12
ASSPWGPPHYRVSNEKLF,TRBJ1-4,NA,TRBV5-1,18
ASSLDHGIGISGANVLT,TRBJ2-6,NA,TRBV11-3,17
ASSLAPGTAAYNEQF,TRBJ2-1,TRBD1,TRBV5-1,15
ASSLTGNNQPQH,TRBJ1-5,TRBD1,TRBV7-2,12
ASSITSIYGYT,TRBJ1-2,NA,TRBV19,11
ASSEQGAGQPQH,TRBJ1-5,TRBD1,TRBV2,12
SVTGLRDRRVEAF,TRBJ1-1,TRBD1,TRBV29-1,13
ASSSTQGQPQH,TRBJ1-5,NA,TRBV27,11
ASTIGLTVHEQF,TRBJ2-1,NA,TRBV6-5,12
ASSAGLAGEDTQY,TRBJ2-3,TRBD2,TRBV9,13
ASSFHRRDTEAF,TRBJ1-1,NA,TRBV6-6,12
ASSLTGEGYNEQF,TRBJ2-1,NA,TRBV5-1,13
ASSLGGREY,TRBJ2-7,NA,TRBV6-5,9
ASSYSAGTYTDTQY,TRBJ2-3,NA,TRBV6-5,14
ASSPGQGWNSPLH,TRBJ1-6,NA,TRBV7-2,13
ASSRPGISTDTQY,TRBJ2-3,NA,TRBV19,13
ASSYSAADSYEQY,TRBJ2-7,NA,TRBV6-5,13
ASSIRDRLPTDTQY,TRBJ2-3,TRBD1,TRBV19,14
ASSSGQGATDTQY,TRBJ2-3,TRBD1,TRBV7-9,13
ASSSGQGRVDEQF,TRBJ2-1,TRBD1,TRBV7-9,13
ASNSFWGEEGQPQH,TRBJ1-5,NA,TRBV28,14
ASRRPGTGVPNEQF,TRBJ2-1,TRBD1,TRBV6-6,14
ASSEALDRVRYQPQH,TRBJ1-5,TRBD1,TRBV6-1,15
ASTVTSGYNEQF,TRBJ2-1,TRBD2,TRBV5-1,12
ASSPQGLAGEKQY,TRBJ2-7,TRBD2,TRBV7-8,13
SAGGGQRGMNTEAF,TRBJ1-1,NA,TRBV29-1,14
ASSLDGGVRGRNEKLF,TRBJ1-4,TRBD1,TRBV11-2,16
AIRDRLSGTEAF,TRBJ1-1,NA,TRBV10-3,12
ASTRTGASYNEQF,TRBJ2-1,TRBD1,TRBV6-5,13
RATGNTEAF,TRBJ1-1,NA,TRBV20-1,9